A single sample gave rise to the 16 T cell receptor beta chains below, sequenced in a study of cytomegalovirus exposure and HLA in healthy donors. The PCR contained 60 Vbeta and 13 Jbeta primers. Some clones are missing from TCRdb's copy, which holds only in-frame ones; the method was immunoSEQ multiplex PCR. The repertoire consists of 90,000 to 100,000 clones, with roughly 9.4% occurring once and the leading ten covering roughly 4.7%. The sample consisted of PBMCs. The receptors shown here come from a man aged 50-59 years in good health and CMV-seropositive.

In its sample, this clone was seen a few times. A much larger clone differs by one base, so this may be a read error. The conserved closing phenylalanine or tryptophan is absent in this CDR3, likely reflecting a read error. CDR3 sequence (DNA): TGTGCCAGCAGTGACCCGACAGCTACTAATCAGCCCCAGCATTTG. Protein: CASSDPTATNQPQHL. The chain joins TRBV6-6 to TRBJ1-5, with TRBD1 as a possible D gene (5 bases). V lost 5 bases, J lost 4 bases, and 15 bases lay in between. The V gene's germline CDR1 is MNHNY and CDR2 SVGAGI (reference sequence). The CDR3 spans 15 residues.

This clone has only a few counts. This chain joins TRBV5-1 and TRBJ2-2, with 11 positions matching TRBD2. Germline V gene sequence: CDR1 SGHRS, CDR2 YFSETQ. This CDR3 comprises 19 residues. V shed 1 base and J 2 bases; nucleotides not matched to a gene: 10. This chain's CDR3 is CASSLFEPGLAENTGELFF. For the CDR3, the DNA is TGCGCCAGCAGCTTGTTTGAACCGGGACTAGCGGAAAACACCGGGGAGCTGTTTTTT.

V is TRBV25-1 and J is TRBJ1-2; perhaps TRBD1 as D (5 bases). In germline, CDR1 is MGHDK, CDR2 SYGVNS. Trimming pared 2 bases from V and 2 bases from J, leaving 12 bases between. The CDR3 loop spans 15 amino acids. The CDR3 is CASSERRSGNYGYTF. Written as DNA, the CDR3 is TGTGCCAGCAGTGAACGCCGGTCAGGGAACTATGGCTACACCTTC.

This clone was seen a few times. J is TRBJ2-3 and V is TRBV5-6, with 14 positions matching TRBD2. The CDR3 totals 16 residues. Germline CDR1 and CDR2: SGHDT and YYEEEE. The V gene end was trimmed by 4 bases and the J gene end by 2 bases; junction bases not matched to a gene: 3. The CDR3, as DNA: TGTGCCAGCAGCCTGGGACTAGCGGGAGCCACAGATACGCAGTATTTT. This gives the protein CASSLGLAGATDTQYF.

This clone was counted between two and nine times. Here the CDR3 reads CASSPDRRNQPQHF. In DNA form, the CDR3 reads TGTGCCAGCTCACCGGACAGACGCAATCAGCCCCAGCATTTT. The rearrangement uses TRBV18 and TRBJ1-5; tentatively, D is TRBD1 (6 bases). The CDR3 length is 14 residues. Trimming shortened V by 3 bases and J by 2 bases, and 8 bases separated the two germline ends. CDR1 and CDR2 from the germline V gene are KGHSH and LQKENI.

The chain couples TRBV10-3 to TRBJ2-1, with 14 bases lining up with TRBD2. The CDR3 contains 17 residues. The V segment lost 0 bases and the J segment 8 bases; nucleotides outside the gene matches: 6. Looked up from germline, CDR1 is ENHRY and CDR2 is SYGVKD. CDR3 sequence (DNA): TGTGCCATCAGTGAGTCGGTTGGGACTAGCGGGAGAGATGAGCAGTTCTTC. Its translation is CAISESVGTSGRDEQFF.

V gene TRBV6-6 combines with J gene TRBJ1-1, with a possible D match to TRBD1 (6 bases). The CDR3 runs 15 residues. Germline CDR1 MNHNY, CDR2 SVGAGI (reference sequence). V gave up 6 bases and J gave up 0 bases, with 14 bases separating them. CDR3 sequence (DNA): TGTGCCAGCAGCACCGGGACACAAATGAACACTGAAGCTTTCTTT. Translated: CASSTGTQMNTEAFF.

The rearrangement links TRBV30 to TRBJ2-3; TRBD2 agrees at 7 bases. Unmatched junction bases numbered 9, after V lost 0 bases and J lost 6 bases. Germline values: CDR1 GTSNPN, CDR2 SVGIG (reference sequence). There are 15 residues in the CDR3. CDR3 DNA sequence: TGTGCCTGGAGTGTGGGCGGGAGTTCTATTGATACGCAGTATTTT. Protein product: CAWSVGGSSIDTQYF.

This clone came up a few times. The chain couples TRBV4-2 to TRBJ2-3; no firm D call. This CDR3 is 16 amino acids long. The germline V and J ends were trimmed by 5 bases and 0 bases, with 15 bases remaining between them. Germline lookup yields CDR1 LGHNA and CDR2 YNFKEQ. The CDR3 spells CASSKGSGPSTDTQYF. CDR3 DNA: TGTGCCAGCAGCAAAGGGTCAGGCCCGAGCACAGATACGCAGTATTTT.

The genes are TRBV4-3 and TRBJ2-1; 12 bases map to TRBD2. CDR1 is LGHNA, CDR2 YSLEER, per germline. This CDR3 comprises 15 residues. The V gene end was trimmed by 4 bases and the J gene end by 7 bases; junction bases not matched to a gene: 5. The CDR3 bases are TGCGCCAGCAGCCTGACTAGCGGGAGTCGGAATGAGCAGTTCTTC. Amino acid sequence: CASSLTSGSRNEQFF.

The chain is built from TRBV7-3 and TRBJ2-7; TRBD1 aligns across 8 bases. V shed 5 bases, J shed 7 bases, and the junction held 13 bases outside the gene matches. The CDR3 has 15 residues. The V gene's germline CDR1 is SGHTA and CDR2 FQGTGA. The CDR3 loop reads CASSGDRGPPGEQYF. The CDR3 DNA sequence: TGTGCCAGCAGCGGCGACAGGGGTCCTCCCGGGGAGCAGTACTTC.

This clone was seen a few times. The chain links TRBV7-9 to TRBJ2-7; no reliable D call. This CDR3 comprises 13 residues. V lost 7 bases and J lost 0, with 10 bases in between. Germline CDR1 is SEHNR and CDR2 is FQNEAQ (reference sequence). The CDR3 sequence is CASTLSVSYEQYF. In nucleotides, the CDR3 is TGTGCCAGCACGCTGTCAGTCTCCTACGAGCAGTACTTC.

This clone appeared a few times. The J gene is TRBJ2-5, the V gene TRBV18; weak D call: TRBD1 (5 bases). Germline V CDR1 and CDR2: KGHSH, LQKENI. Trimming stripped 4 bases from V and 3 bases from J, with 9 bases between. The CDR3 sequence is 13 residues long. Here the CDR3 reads CASSQDIEETQYF. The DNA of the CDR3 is TGTGCCAGCTCACAGGACATCGAAGAGACCCAGTACTTC.

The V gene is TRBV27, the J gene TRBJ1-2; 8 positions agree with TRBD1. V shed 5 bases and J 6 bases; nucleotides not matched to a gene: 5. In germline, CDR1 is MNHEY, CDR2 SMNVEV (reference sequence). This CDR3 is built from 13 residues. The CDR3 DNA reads TGTGCCAGCAGTGCGATGACAGGGGATGGCTACACCTTC. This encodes CASSAMTGDGYTF.

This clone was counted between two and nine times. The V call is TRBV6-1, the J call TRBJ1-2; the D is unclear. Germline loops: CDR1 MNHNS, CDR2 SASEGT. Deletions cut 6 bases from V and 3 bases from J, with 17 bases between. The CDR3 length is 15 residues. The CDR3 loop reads CASRGLKPRDYGYTF. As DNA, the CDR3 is TGTGCCAGCAGAGGACTAAAACCGAGGGACTATGGCTACACCTTC.

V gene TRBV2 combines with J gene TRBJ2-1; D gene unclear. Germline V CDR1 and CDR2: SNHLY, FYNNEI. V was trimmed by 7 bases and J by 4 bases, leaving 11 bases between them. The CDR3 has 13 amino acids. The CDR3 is CASKFDSYNEQFF. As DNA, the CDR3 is TGTGCCAGCAAATTTGACTCTTACAATGAGCAGTTCTTC. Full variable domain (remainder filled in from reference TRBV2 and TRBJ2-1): EPEVTQTPSHQVTQMGQEVILRCVPISNHLYFYWYRQILGQKVEFLVSFYNNEISEKSEIFDDQFSVERPDGSNFTLKIRSTKLEDSAMYFCASKFDSYNEQFFGPGTRLTVL.